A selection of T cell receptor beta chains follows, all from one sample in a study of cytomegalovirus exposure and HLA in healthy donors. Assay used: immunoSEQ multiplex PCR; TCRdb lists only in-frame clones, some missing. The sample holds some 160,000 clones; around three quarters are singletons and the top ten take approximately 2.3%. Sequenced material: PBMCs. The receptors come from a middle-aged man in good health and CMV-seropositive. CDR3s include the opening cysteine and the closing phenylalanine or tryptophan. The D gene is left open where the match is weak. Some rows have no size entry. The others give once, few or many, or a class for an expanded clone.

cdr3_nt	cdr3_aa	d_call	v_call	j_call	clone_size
TGTGCCAGCCAAGGGGCGGGACAGCTCTCCTACGAGCAGTACTTC	CASQGAGQLSYEQYF	NA	TRBV6-1	TRBJ2-7	NA
TGTGCCAGCTTGGACAGAAGGACTGAAGCTTTCTTT	CASLDRRTEAFF	NA	TRBV9	TRBJ1-1	NA
TGTGCCAGCTCACCACCCCCAGGCCCCAATTCACCCCTCCACTTT	CASSPPPGPNSPLHF	NA	TRBV18	TRBJ1-6	NA
TGTGCCAGCAGCTCTCTTACATCGCTCCGGGACACCGGCTACACCTTC	CASSSLTSLRDTGYTF	NA	TRBV7-9	TRBJ1-2	NA
TGCGCCAGCAGCCTCCCTTTGGGGCCGCAGGCGGATGAGCAGTTCTTC	CASSLPLGPQADEQFF	NA	TRBV5-1	TRBJ2-1	NA
TGTGCCAGCAGCTTTGGGCTAACGAGCACAGATACGCAGTATTTT	CASSFGLTSTDTQYF	NA	TRBV5-8	TRBJ2-3	NA
TGTGCCAGCAGCCCGGGACTAGTTCTGGGCAATGAGCAGTTCTTC	CASSPGLVLGNEQFF	TRBD2	TRBV7-6	TRBJ2-1	NA
TGTGCCAGCCCGGGACAGGGAGGGCAGCCCCAGCATTTT	CASPGQGGQPQHF	TRBD1	TRBV5-8	TRBJ1-5	once
TGCAGTGTACAGGGGGCGGTTGAGCAGTACTTC	CSVQGAVEQYF	TRBD1	TRBV20-1	TRBJ2-7	NA
TGTGCCAGCAGCTTAGTTGATAGGGGTGATCAGCCCCAGCATTTT	CASSLVDRGDQPQHF	NA	TRBV7-2	TRBJ1-5	NA
TGTGCCAGCAGCTTGGAAAGGGGAAGCGAGCAGTACTTC	CASSLERGSEQYF	NA	TRBV5-6	TRBJ2-7	NA
TGCGCCAGCAGCTTGAGTTCCCCAGGCACAGATACGCAGTATTTT	CASSLSSPGTDTQYF	NA	TRBV5-1	TRBJ2-3	NA
TGTGCCAGTATTCGACAGGGGGGCAATGAGCAGTTCTTC	CASIRQGGNEQFF	TRBD1	TRBV19	TRBJ2-1	NA
TGTGCCAGCAGCGTAGTGCCAGGGCCGGATTCACCCCTCCACTTT	CASSVVPGPDSPLHF	NA	TRBV9	TRBJ1-6	NA
TGCGCCAGCAGCTGGGGGACAGGGGGCTCTCATCAGCCCCAGCATTTT	CASSWGTGGSHQPQHF	TRBD1	TRBV5-1	TRBJ1-5	NA
TGTGCCAGCAGGCCAATCGGTGGACAGGGGAACTATGGCTACACCTTC	CASRPIGGQGNYGYTF	TRBD1	TRBV27	TRBJ1-2	NA
TGTGCCAGCAGCTCTCCAGTTTCAGATACGCAGTATTTT	CASSSPVSDTQYF	NA	TRBV7-9	TRBJ2-3	once
TGTGCCAGCAGTCGGGACAGGGGCTCTGGAAACACCATATATTTT	CASSRDRGSGNTIYF	TRBD1	TRBV6-5	TRBJ1-3	NA
TGTGCCAGCAGCGTAGTAAGCGGGAGTCAAGAGACCCAGTACTTC	CASSVVSGSQETQYF	TRBD2	TRBV9	TRBJ2-5	NA
TGTGCCAGCAGCTTAGGATTCGGACTAGGGACAGATACGCAGTATTTT	CASSLGFGLGTDTQYF	TRBD2	TRBV7-9	TRBJ2-3	NA
TGTGCCAGCAGACCCGGGACAGAATACACCGGGGAGCTGTTTTTT	CASRPGTEYTGELFF	TRBD1	TRBV11-2	TRBJ2-2	NA
TGTGCCAACTCAGGGACTTTCAACAATGAGCAGTTCTTC	CANSGTFNNEQFF	NA	TRBV30	TRBJ2-1	NA
TGTGCCAGCAGTGAAACCGCGGGACAGATCAATTCACCCCTCCACTTT	CASSETAGQINSPLHF	TRBD1	TRBV6-1	TRBJ1-6	NA
TGCGCCAGCAGCTTGGACAGATTCTATGGCTACACCTTC	CASSLDRFYGYTF	NA	TRBV5-1	TRBJ1-2	NA
TGCAGCGTTGAAGGGGTTCCGGGACTAGCGAATACAGATACGCAGTATTTT	CSVEGVPGLANTDTQYF	TRBD2	TRBV29-1	TRBJ2-3	NA
TGTGCCAGCAGCCAAGGAGAGGGTGTTGATACGCAGTATTTT	CASSQGEGVDTQYF	NA	TRBV4-2	TRBJ2-3	NA
TGCAGTGCTAGCTCCCCAGCGCAGTATTTT	CSASSPAQYF	NA	TRBV20-1	TRBJ2-3	NA
TGCGCCAGCAGCCAAGAAAATTCACCGGGACAGTCCTACGAGCAGTACTTC	CASSQENSPGQSYEQYF	TRBD1	TRBV4-1	TRBJ2-7	NA
TGTGCCAGCAGTTTTCTCGGGGGAGGGCAGTACTTC	CASSFLGGGQYF	NA	TRBV28	TRBJ2-7	NA
TGTGCCAGCAGCGTGTTCCTTGAGTCCTACAATGAGCAGTTCTTC	CASSVFLESYNEQFF	NA	TRBV9	TRBJ2-1	NA
TGCGCCAGCAGCCAAGAGGCAGGTCCGGTAGGCAATCAGCCCCAGCATTTT	CASSQEAGPVGNQPQHF	NA	TRBV4-1	TRBJ1-5	NA
TGTGCCAGCAGCGCGGGACAGGGCGGACAGCCCCAGCATTTT	CASSAGQGGQPQHF	TRBD1	TRBV7-2	TRBJ1-5	NA
TGTGCCTGGACTAGCGCGAACACCGGGGAGCTGTTTTTT	CAWTSANTGELFF	NA	TRBV30	TRBJ2-2	NA
TGTGCCAGCAGTGACAAGCCGGGACAGGTCTCCTTT	CASSDKPGQVSF	TRBD1	TRBV6-1	TRBJ1-6	NA
TGTGCCAGCAGCCCACGGGGGTGGGCTGAAGCTTTCTTT	CASSPRGWAEAFF	NA	TRBV5-4	TRBJ1-1	NA
TGTGCCAGCAGCTTAATGTTCGGTCAGCCCCAGCATTTT	CASSLMFGQPQHF	NA	TRBV7-3	TRBJ1-5	NA
TGTGCCAGCAGCCAGAGAAGGGGGACAGGGGTTATTCAAGGCACCGGGGAGCTGTTTTTT	CASSQRRGTGVIQGTGELFF	TRBD1	TRBV14	TRBJ2-2	NA
TGCGCCAGCAGTGATGGGTCGGGTAATTCACCCCTCCACTTT	CASSDGSGNSPLHF	NA	TRBV10-1	TRBJ1-6	once
TGTGCCACCAGCGTGGGGGGACTTAGCACAGATACGCAGTATTTT	CATSVGGLSTDTQYF	NA	TRBV27	TRBJ2-3	NA
TGTGCCAGCAGCCACGGGACAGTCACTGAAGCTTTCTTT	CASSHGTVTEAFF	TRBD1	TRBV27	TRBJ1-1	NA
TGTGCCAGCAGCCAGGGAGGAGGCAATCAGCCCCAGCATTTT	CASSQGGGNQPQHF	NA	TRBV28	TRBJ1-5	NA
TGTGCCAGCAGCCCCAGCCCAGGCATGAACACTGAAGCTTTCTTT	CASSPSPGMNTEAFF	NA	TRBV7-9	TRBJ1-1	NA
TGTGCCAGCAGCGGAGGGGGCGGCTATGGCTACACCTTC	CASSGGGGYGYTF	TRBD1	TRBV28	TRBJ1-2	once
TGTGCCAGCAGTTTAGGGGGGGGCGACCAAGAGACCCAGTACTTC	CASSLGGGDQETQYF	NA	TRBV28	TRBJ2-5	once
TGTGCCAGCACCACCAGGGGCGGGGGGGGTGTCAAAAACATTCAGTACTTC	CASTTRGGGGVKNIQYF	TRBD2	TRBV2	TRBJ2-4	NA
TGCGCCAGCAGCCAAGTTTCCGGGACAGGGGGCTCCGAGACCCAGTACTTC	CASSQVSGTGGSETQYF	TRBD1	TRBV4-3	TRBJ2-5	few
TGCGCCAGCAGCTTGGGGTCAGGGCCTGAGACCCAGTACTTC	CASSLGSGPETQYF	NA	TRBV5-1	TRBJ2-5	NA
TGTGCCAGCAGCCCCAGCGGGGGGTTCGAGACCCAGTACTTC	CASSPSGGFETQYF	TRBD2	TRBV5-4	TRBJ2-5	NA
TGCGCCAGCAGCCAAGGGGGAGGAAGGGTAACTGAAGCTTTCTTT	CASSQGGGRVTEAFF	NA	TRBV4-3	TRBJ1-1	NA
TGTGCCAGCAGTTCCCCCCGGACAGGGAGTGAGACCCAGTACTTC	CASSSPRTGSETQYF	TRBD1	TRBV28	TRBJ2-5	NA
TGTGCCATCCGGACAGGATCCTACGAGCAGTACTTC	CAIRTGSYEQYF	TRBD1	TRBV10-3	TRBJ2-7	NA
TGTGCCAGCAGCTTGACAGGGGGAAGTTTCACCGGGGAGCTGTTTTTT	CASSLTGGSFTGELFF	TRBD1	TRBV11-3	TRBJ2-2	NA
TGTGCCAGCAGGTCCGGGACAGGGGTTGAAGAACTGTTTTTT	CASRSGTGVEELFF	TRBD1	TRBV6-5	TRBJ1-4	NA
TGCAGCGTTGAAGACTGGGACAGCCGCACCTTC	CSVEDWDSRTF	TRBD1	TRBV29-1	TRBJ1-2	few